This T cell receptor beta chain is from a study of vaccination and CD4 T cells after COVID-19 (dated 2022 in TCRdb). Regarding the complete study: Convalescent patients had a positive SARS-CoV-2 result on nasal swab PCR, and of these patients, fewer than ten had mild disease and one had severe disease. The convalescent cohort included six males and four females, with two Hispanic individuals, seven Caucasians, two Asians and one multiracial person. Participants received two doses of either the Pfizer-BioNTech BNT162b2 vaccine (n=8) or the Moderna mRNA-1273 vaccine (n=2). Post-COVID blood samples from convalescent patients were collected a median of around 110 days after diagnosis, with a range of 35 to 161 days. The time from the second vaccine dose to post-vaccine blood sampling had a median of 72 days and ranged from about 14 to 241 days. Culture stimuli were overlapping spike peptide pools from SARS-CoV-2 and from the common cold coronaviruses HCoV-NL63, HCoV-OC43 and HCoV-229E. In control cultures, a CEFX viral epitope pool was used as positive control, an HIV-1 Nef peptide pool was used as negative control, or no peptide was added. The spike-specific CD4+ TCR repertoire was compared before and after mRNA vaccination in fewer than eleven COVID-19 convalescent patients and a few infection-naive healthy vaccine recipients. What the study reported, not specific to this receptor: The median number of SARS-CoV-2-reactive clonotypes rose from under 25 after infection to 30 to 45 after vaccination, but the change was not significant. Nearly all vaccine-specific clones in convalescent patients (304 of 307) were mono-reactive for SARS-CoV-2 spike rather than cross-reactive with common cold coronaviruses. The number of convalescent patients in the study was relatively small, and the study did not examine early timepoints following natural infection. Among convalescent patients, a median roughly 90% of the SARS-CoV-2-reactive clones seen after vaccination appeared only after vaccination, which suggests priming specific to the vaccine.

Library preparation employed PCR. TCR sequencing of DNA from cultured CD4+ T cells used the Oncomine TCR Beta short-read assay at the Johns Hopkins FTIC core. Genomic DNA was extracted from the cultured CD4+ T cells with the QIAamp micro DNA kit. Oncomine TCR Beta libraries made from cultured CD4+ T cells were pooled using unique dual indexes and sequenced on an Illumina iSeq 100. The study's processing was this. Non-productive sequences were filtered out, and CDR3s that did not start with C, did not end with F or W, or were shorter than 7 amino acids were discarded. Antigen-specific clonotypes were identified with the MANAFEST web application by comparing peptide-stimulated wells with reference and other culture wells. To be called positive, a clone needed an FDR below 0.05, an odds ratio above 5, and a productive frequency above 0.1% in at least two of three replicate wells. A clonotype was classed as cross-reactive if the clonotype showed significant expansion both in SARS-CoV-2 spike wells and in at least one common cold coronavirus spike condition. CDR3 homology was assessed with Levenshtein distances (stringdist) and unrooted phylogenetic trees (ape) in R version 3.6.1. TCRdb passed the public sequencing reads through fastp at Q25 and MiXCR, retaining productive beta sequences. CDR3 protein sequences are deduplicated, and each keeps its most common genes and DNA. What appears here as the V and J calls and clone size reflects TCRdb's work, not the paper's. Counted in this sample were about 15,000 distinct CDR3 sequences; about 48% of them appeared once. In total, the top ten clones hold 9% to 15% of the sample.

Compared with germline, V lacks 4 bases and J lacks 4 bases; bases without a gene match: 5. From the cysteine up to the phenylalanine, the CDR3 has a length of 16 residues. Solely the CDR3 DNA is kept, with 48 bases framed from the first base. CDR1 and CDR2 (SGHAT, FQNNGV) derive from the germline V gene. This clonotype has only a few counts. The antigen it binds to is not known. Base qualities were left out, and no much larger clone turns up one base away. The sample's treatment or condition label, decoded: 10-day PBMC culture with coronavirus spike peptide pools or control peptides (ViraFEST assay). The ViraFEST assay, used in the study, expanded antigen-specific T cells with peptide pools and then identified the expanded clonotypes through TCR sequencing. The positive SARS-CoV-2 PCR tests of the convalescent patients were dated from March to December 2020, before the Alpha, Beta and Delta variants emerged in the United States. PBMCs were cultured at under 2.5 million per well in IMDM supplemented with approximately 4.7% human AB serum and roughly 10 IU/ml IL-2, with about 10 ug/ml peptide pools added. On days 3 and 7, half of the culture medium was replaced with fresh IL-2-containing medium. After roughly 9 days of culture, CD4+ T cells were isolated by negative selection with the EasySep CD4+ T cell isolation kit. Ficoll-Paque Plus gradient centrifugation was used to isolate PBMCs from whole blood, and the isolated PBMCs were then either used fresh or cryopreserved at -140C. In general, triplicate wells were set up for every culture condition.

The clonotype was recovered from a human donor who had recovered from COVID-19. The receptor chain draws on TRBV11-2 and TRBJ2-3; TRBD2 agrees with 13 junctional bases. The specimen was CD4+ T cells from blood, cultured in vitro. In nucleotides, the sequence is TGTGCCAGCAGCTCTGGGACTAGCGGGACGCCAGATACGCAGTATTTT. Translated, this gives CASSSGTSGTPDTQYF. The CDR3, completed at both ends by the reference TRBV11-2 and TRBJ2-3 genes, gives the full variable domain EAGVAQSPRYKIIEKRQSVAFWCNPISGHATLYWYQQILGQGPKLLIQFQNNGVVDDSQLPKDRFSAERLKGVDSTLKIQPAKLEDSAVYLCASSSGTSGTPDTQYFGPGTRLTVL.